This note documents a single TCR beta chain sequence. Trimming left V 0 bases short and J 4 bases short, with 24 bases between. The germline V gene encodes CDR1 LGHNA and CDR2 YSLEER. CDR3 length equals 20 residues. This sample was included in a study of shared T cell receptors in the human thymus. Sequencing used immunoSEQ multiplex PCR; TCRdb keeps in-frame clones, though not all of them. The sample carries under 850,000 clones, 88% recorded once. The sample was also reused in another study, on human thymus T cells. Per that study: Thymic material originated from resections removed in the course of corrective heart surgery.

The receptor was derived from a boy under two years old with a congenital heart defect. The chain couples TRBV4-3 to TRBJ1-4; D ambiguous. The sample comprised thymocytes. The CDR3 here is CASSQDGRESGLFGNEKLFF. The CDR3, as DNA: TGCGCCAGCAGCCAAGATGGGAGAGAGAGTGGCCTCTTTGGTAATGAAAAACTGTTTTTT.